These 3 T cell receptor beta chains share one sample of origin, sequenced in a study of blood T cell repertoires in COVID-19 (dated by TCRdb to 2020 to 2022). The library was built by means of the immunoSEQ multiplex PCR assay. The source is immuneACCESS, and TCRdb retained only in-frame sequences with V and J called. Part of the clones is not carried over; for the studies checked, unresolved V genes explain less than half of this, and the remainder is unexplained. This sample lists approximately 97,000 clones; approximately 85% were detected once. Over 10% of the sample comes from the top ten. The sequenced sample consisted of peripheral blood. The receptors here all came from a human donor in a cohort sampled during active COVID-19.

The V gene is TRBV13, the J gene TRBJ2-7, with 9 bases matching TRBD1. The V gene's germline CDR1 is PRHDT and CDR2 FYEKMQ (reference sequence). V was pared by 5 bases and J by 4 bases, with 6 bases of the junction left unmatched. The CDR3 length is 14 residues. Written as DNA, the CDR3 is TGTGCCAGCAGCCTAGCCGGACAGGGGTACGAGCAGTACTTC. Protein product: CASSLAGQGYEQYF.

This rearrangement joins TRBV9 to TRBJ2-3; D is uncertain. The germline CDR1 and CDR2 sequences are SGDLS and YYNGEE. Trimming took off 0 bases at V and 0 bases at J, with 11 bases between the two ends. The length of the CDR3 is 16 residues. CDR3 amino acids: CASSVAHSSSTDTQYF. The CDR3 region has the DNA TGTGCCAGCAGCGTAGCCCACAGCTCTAGCACAGATACGCAGTATTTT.

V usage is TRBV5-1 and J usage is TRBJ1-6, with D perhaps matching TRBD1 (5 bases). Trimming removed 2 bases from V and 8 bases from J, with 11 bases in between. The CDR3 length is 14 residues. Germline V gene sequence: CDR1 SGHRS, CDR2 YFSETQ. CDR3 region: CASSLTPRDSPLHF. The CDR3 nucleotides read TGCGCCAGCAGCTTAACCCCCAGGGATTCACCCCTCCACTTT.